This T cell receptor (beta chain) was obtained from a study of shared clonotypes between healthy human individuals. Germline loops: CDR1 MDHEN, CDR2 SYDVKM. The V and J ends lost 6 bases and 9 bases, in that order; junction bases with no gene match: 9. There are 14 residues in the CDR3. Profiled with immunoSEQ multiplex PCR; TCRdb holds only in-frame clones, not every one. The sample has over a million clones, around 75% seen once. Sequenced sample: memory CD4+ T cells sorted from blood. Subset in this sample: CD45RA-negative fraction. This TCR derives from a man aged 18 to 35 in good health. J is TRBJ1-5 and V is TRBV28; 9 nucleotides match TRBD1. The CDR3 loop reads CASRRGQGGWPQHF. The CDR3 nucleotides are TGTGCCAGCAGAAGGGGACAGGGAGGTTGGCCCCAGCATTTT.